Detailed here is one TCR beta chain. This sample is drawn from a study of control samples from healthy donors and cancer patients. Libraries were prepared by immunoSEQ multiplex PCR; TCRdb keeps only in-frame clonotypes and omits some of them. The data hold approximately 51,000 clones, with 80% observed a single time. This TCR derives from a man in his 70s in good health. Material for sequencing was blood.

The CDR3 coding sequence is TGTGCCAGCTCCCCGAGGGTGGGGGAAGAGACCCAGTACTTC. Its translation is CASSPRVGEETQYF. The chain carries TRBV18 and TRBJ2-5; either TRBD1 or TRBD2 may fit D (5 bases each). Germline V lookup: CDR1 KGHSH, CDR2 LQKENI. The V end was cut by 6 bases, the J end by 3 bases, with 14 bases between. This CDR3 is built from 14 residues.